This TCR beta chain derives from a study of blood T cell repertoires in COVID-19. Study information: Some COVID-19 samples were acute and others convalescent; all came from the United States, Italy and Spain. In each case, the material was cDNA or gDNA derived from T cells, B-cell-depleted T cells, or PBMCs.

Trimming shortened V by 2 bases and J by 10 bases, and 14 bases separated the two germline ends. The CDR3 spans 14 residues. The germline V gene has CDR1 MDHEN and CDR2 SYDVKM. The assay was immunoSEQ multiplex PCR, and TCRdb's table has in-frame clones only and misses some. The data contain around 200,000 clones, more than 75% of them singletons. V gene TRBV28 combines with J gene TRBJ1-4, with D tentatively TRBD1 (6 bases). Material: peripheral blood. The origin of this receptor is a woman aged 18-29 years who had recovered from COVID-19. CDR3 nucleotide sequence: TGTGCCAGCAGTTTAGCCGGACAGAGGGGAAAACTGTTTTTT. The encoded protein is CASSLAGQRGKLFF. Combining the CDR3 with reference TRBV28 and TRBJ1-4 gives the whole variable domain DVKVTQSSRYLVKRTGEKVFLECVQDMDHENMFWYRQDPGLGLRLIYFSYDVKMKEKGDIPEGYSVSREKKERFSLILESASTNQTSMYLCASSLAGQRGKLFFGSGTQLSVL.